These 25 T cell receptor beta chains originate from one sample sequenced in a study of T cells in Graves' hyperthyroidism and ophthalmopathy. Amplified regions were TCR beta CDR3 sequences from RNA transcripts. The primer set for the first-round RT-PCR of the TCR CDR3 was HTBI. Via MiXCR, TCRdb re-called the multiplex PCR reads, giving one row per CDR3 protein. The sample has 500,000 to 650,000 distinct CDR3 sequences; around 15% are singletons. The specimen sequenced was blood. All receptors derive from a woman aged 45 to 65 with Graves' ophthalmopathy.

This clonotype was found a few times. CDR3 loop: CASSKSGRLYF. The CDR3 region has the DNA TGTGCCAGCAGCAAATCGGGACGATTGTACTTC. The chain has TRBV28 and TRBJ2-4; possibly TRBD1 or TRBD2 for D (5 bases each). The CDR3 loop spans 11 amino acids. The V end was cut by 6 bases, the J end by 15 bases, with 15 bases between. CDR1 MDHEN and CDR2 SYDVKM come from the germline V gene.

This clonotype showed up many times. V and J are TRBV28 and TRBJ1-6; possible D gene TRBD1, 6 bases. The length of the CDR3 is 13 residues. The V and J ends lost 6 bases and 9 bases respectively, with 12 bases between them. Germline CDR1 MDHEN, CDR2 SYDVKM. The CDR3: CASRRGGLSPLHF. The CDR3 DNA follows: TGTGCCAGCAGGAGGGGGGGGCTTTCACCCCTCCACTTT. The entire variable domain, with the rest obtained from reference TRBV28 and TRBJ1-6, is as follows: DVKVTQSSRYLVKRTGEKVFLECVQDMDHENMFWYRQDPGLGLRLIYFSYDVKMKEKGDIPEGYSVSREKKERFSLILESASTNQTSMYLCASRRGGLSPLHFGNGTRLTVT.

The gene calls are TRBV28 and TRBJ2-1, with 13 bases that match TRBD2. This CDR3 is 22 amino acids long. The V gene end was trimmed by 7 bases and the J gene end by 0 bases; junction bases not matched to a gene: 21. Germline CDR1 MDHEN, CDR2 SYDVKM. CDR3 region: CASTDLGGPGLAGSSSYNEQFF. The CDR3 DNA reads TGTGCCAGCACCGACTTGGGGGGGCCGGGACTAGCGGGATCTTCCTCCTACAATGAGCAGTTCTTC.

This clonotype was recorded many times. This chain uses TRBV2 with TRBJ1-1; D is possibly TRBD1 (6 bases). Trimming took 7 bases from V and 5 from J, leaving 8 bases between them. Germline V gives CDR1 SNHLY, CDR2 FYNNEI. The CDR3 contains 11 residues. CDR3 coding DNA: TGTGCCAGCATAGGGGGAACTGAAGCTTTCTTT. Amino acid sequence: CASIGGTEAFF. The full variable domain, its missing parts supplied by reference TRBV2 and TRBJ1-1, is EPEVTQTPSHQVTQMGQEVILRCVPISNHLYFYWYRQILGQKVEFLVSFYNNEISEKSEIFDDQFSVERPDGSNFTLKIRSTKLEDSAMYFCASIGGTEAFFGQGTRLTVV.

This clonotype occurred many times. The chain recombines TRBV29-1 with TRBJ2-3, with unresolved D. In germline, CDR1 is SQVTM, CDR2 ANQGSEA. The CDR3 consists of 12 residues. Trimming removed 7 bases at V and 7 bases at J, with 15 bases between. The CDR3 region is CSDMGFSNTQYF. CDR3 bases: TGCAGCGATATGGGATTTTCTAATACGCAGTATTTT.

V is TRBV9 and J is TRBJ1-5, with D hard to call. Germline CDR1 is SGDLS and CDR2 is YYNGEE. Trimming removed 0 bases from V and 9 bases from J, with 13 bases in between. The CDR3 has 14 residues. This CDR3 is CASSVGSLGGPQHF. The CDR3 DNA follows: TGTGCCAGCAGCGTAGGATCCTTGGGAGGGCCCCAGCATTTT.

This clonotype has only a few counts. The DNA for the CDR3 is TGCAGTGCTAGACCCTCAGGGGCCTTTCAGCCCCAGCATTTT. Translating it yields CSARPSGAFQPQHF. V is TRBV20-1 and J is TRBJ1-5; maybe TRBD1 (6 bases). Germline assignment: CDR1 DFQATT and CDR2 SNEGSKA (reference sequence). Trimming took off 2 bases at V and 6 bases at J, with 14 bases between the two ends. This CDR3 is built from 14 residues.

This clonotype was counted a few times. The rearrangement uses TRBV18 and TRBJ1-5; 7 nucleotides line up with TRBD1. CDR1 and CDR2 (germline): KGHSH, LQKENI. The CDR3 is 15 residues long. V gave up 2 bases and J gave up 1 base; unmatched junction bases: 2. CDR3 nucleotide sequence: TGTGCCAGCTCACCAACGACAGGGAGCAATCAGCCCCAGCATTTT. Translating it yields CASSPTTGSNQPQHF.

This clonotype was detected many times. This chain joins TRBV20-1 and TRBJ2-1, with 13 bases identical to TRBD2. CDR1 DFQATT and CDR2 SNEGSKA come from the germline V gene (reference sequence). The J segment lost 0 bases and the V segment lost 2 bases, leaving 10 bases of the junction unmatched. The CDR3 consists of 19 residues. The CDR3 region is CSARNWTSGSGSSYNEQFF. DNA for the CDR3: TGCAGTGCTAGAAACTGGACTAGCGGGAGCGGGAGCTCCTACAATGAGCAGTTCTTC.

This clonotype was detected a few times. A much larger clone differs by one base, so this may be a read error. The CDR3 loop reads CAGSFSSGQYEQYF. The CDR3 nucleotides are TGTGCCGGCAGCTTTAGCAGTGGGCAATACGAGCAGTACTTC. This rearrangement joins TRBV7-2 to TRBJ2-7; the D is unclear. Germline CDR1 SGHTA, CDR2 FQGNSA. CDR3 size: 14 residues.

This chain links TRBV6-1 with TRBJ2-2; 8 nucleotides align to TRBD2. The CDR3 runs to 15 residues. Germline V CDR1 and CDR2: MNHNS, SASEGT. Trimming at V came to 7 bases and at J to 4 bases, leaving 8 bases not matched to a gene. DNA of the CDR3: TGTGCCAGCACCCGAGCGGGAGTGGCCACCGGGGAGCTGTTTTTT. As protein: CASTRAGVATGELFF.

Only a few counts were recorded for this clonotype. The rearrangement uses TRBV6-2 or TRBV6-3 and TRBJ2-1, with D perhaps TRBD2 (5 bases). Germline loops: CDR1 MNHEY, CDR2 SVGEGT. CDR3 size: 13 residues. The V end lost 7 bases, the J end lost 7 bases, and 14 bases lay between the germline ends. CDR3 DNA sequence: TGTGCCAGCAAACAAAATCCGGGGAATGAGCAGTTCTTC. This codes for CASKQNPGNEQFF.

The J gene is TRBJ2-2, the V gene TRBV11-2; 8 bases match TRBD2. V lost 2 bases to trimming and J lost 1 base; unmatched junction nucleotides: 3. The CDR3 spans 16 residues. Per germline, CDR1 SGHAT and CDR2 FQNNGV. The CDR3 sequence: CASSLWAGGNTGELFF. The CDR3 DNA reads TGTGCCAGCAGCTTATGGGCGGGAGGGAACACCGGGGAGCTGTTTTTT.

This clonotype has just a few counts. For the CDR3, the DNA is TGTGCCAGCAGCCAAGAACCTTATACAGGGGACAATGAGCAGTTCTTC. Amino acids: CASSQEPYTGDNEQFF. The V and J genes are TRBV14 and TRBJ2-1; 7 nucleotides agree with TRBD1. The CDR3 has 16 residues. The V gene end was trimmed by 0 bases and the J gene end by 5 bases; junction bases not matched to a gene: 7. From germline, CDR1 is SGHDN and CDR2 FVKESK.

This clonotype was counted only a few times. The CDR3 DNA sequence: TGTGCCAGCAGTTCCACGACAGGGAGCTCCTATAATTCACCCCTCCACTTT. Its protein product is CASSSTTGSSYNSPLHF. The V call is TRBV28, the J call TRBJ1-6; TRBD1 matches at 7 bases. The CDR3 consists of 17 residues. CDR1 is MDHEN and CDR2 is SYDVKM in the germline V gene. Germline trimming cut 4 bases from V and 0 bases from J; bases unmatched to any gene: 6.

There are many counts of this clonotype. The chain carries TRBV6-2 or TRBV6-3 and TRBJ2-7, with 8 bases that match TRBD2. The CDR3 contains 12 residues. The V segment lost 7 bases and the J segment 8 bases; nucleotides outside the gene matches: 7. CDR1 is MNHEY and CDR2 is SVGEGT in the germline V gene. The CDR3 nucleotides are TGTGCCAGCAACAACGCGGGGGGTAAGCAGTACTTC. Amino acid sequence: CASNNAGGKQYF.

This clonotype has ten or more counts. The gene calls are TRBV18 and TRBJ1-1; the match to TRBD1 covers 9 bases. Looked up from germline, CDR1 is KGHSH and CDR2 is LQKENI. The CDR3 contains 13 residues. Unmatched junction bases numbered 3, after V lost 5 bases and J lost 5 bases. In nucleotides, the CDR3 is TGTGCCAGCTCAGCAGACAGGGGGACTGAAGCTTTCTTT. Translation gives CASSADRGTEAFF.

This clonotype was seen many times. The CDR3, as DNA: TGCGCCAGCAGCTTGGCCGGCAGTTCCCGCACAGATACGCAGTATTTT. Its protein product is CASSLAGSSRTDTQYF. The chain couples TRBV5-1 to TRBJ2-3; D remains unclear. V lost 0 bases and J 1 base, leaving 12 bases between the germline ends. The CDR3 runs to 16 residues. Germline V gene sequence: CDR1 SGHRS, CDR2 YFSETQ.

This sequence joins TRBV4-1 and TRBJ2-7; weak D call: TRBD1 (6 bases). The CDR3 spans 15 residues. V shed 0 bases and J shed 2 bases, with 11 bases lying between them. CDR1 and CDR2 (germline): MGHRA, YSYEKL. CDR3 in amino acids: CASSQDSQGTYEQYF. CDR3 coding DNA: TGCGCCAGCAGCCAAGATTCACAGGGTACCTACGAGCAGTACTTC.

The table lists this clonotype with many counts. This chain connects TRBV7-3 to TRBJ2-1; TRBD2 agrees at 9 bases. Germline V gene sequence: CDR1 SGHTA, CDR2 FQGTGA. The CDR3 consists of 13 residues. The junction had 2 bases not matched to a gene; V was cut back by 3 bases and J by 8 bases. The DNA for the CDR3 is TGTGCCAGCAGCTTTGCGGGAGGGTATGAGCAGTTCTTC. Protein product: CASSFAGGYEQFF.

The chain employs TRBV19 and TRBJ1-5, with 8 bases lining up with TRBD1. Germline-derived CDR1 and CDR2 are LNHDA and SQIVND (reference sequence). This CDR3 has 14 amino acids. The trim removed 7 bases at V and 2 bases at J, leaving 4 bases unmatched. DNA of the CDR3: TGTGCCAGTAAAGAGGGACAGGGCAATCAGCCCCAGCATTTT. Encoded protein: CASKEGQGNQPQHF.

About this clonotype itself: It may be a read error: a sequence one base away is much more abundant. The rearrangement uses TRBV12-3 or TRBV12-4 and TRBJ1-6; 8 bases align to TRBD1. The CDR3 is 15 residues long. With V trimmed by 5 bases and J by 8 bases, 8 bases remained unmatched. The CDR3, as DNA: TGTGCCAGCAGTCGATCAGGGGGCTTGTATTCACCCCTCCACTTT. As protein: CASSRSGGLYSPLHF.

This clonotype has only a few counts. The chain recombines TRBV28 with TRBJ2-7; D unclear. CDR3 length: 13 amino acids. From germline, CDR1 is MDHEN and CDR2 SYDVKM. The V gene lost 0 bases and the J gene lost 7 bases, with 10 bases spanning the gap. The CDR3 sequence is CASSLWAVQEQYF. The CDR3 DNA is TGTGCCAGCAGTTTATGGGCGGTGCAGGAGCAGTACTTC.

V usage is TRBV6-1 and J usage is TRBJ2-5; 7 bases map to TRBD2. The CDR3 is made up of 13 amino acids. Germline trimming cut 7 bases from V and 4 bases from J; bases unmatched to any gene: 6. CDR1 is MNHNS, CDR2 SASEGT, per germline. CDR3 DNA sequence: TGTGCCAGCACCGGGACTAACCGAGAGACCCAGTACTTC. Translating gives CASTGTNRETQYF.

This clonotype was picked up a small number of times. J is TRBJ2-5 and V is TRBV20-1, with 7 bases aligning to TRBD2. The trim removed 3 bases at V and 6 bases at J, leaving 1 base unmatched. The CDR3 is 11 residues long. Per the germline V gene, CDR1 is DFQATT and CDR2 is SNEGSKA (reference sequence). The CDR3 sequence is CSASGRQTQYF. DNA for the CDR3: TGCAGTGCTAGCGGGAGGCAGACCCAGTACTTC.